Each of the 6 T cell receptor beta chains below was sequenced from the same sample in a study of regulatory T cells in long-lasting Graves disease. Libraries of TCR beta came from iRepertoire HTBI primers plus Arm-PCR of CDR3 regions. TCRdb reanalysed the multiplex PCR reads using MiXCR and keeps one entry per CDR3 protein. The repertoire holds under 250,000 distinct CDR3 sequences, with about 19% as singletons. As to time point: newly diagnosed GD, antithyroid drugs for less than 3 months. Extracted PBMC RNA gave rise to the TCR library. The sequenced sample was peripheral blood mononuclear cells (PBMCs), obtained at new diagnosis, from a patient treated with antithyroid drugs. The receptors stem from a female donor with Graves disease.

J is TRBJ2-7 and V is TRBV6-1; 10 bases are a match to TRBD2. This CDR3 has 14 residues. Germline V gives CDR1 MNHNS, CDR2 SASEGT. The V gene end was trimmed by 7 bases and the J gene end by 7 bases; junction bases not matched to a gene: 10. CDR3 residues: CASTAAGGPGEQYF. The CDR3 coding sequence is TGTGCCAGCACCGCAGCGGGAGGGCCGGGGGAGCAGTACTTC.

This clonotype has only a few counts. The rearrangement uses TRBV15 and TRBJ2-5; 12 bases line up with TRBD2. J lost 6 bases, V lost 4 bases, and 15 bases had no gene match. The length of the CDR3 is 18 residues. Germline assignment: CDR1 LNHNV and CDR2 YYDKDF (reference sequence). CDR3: CATSIDGRRLAGAQTQYF. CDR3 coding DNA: TGTGCCACCAGCATAGATGGGCGCAGACTAGCGGGGGCGCAGACCCAGTACTTC.

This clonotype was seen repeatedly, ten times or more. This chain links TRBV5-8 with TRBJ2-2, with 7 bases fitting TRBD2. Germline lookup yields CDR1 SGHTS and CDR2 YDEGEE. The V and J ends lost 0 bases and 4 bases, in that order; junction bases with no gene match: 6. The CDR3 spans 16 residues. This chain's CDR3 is CASSLVAGVGTGELFF. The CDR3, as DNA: TGTGCCAGCAGCTTGGTGGCGGGAGTAGGCACCGGGGAGCTGTTTTTT. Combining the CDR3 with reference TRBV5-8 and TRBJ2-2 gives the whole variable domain EAGVTQSPTHLIKTRGQQATLRCSPISGHTSVYWYQQALGLGLQFLLWYDEGEERNRGNFPPRFSGRQFPNYSSELNVNALELEDSALYLCASSLVAGVGTGELFFGEGSRLTVL.

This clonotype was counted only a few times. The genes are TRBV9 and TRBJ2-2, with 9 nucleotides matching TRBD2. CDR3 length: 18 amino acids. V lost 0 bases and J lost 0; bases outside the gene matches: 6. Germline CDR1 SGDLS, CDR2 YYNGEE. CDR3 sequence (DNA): TGTGCCAGCAGCGTAGGTCGCAGCGGGGGGCCGAACACCGGGGAGCTGTTTTTT. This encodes CASSVGRSGGPNTGELFF.

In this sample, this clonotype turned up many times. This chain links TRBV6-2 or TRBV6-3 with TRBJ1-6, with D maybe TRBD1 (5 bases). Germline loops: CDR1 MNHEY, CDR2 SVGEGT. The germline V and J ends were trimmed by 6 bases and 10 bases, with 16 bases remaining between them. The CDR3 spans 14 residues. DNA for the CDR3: TGTGCCAGCAGACAGGCCCCCTGGAAATCACCCCTCCACTTT. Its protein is CASRQAPWKSPLHF.

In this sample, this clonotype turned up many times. The CDR3 region is CASSLVRGGPEETQYF. The CDR3 nucleotides read TGTGCCAGCAGCTTAGTGCGGGGAGGGCCTGAAGAGACCCAGTACTTC. The J gene is TRBJ2-5, the V gene TRBV7-8, with 7 positions matching TRBD2. V shed 1 base and J 3 bases; nucleotides not matched to a gene: 8. Per germline, CDR1 SGHVS and CDR2 FQNEAQ. This CDR3 is 16 amino acids long.